The sequence of this TCR beta chain was determined in a study of CD8 T cells in ankylosing spondylitis. For TCR beta, libraries came from quantitative 5'-RACE with molecular barcodes. TCRdb fed the 5' RACE reads into MiXCR, producing one record per CDR3 protein. The sample contains approximately 140,000 distinct CDR3 sequences, approximately 48% of which appear only once. General study findings and limits: Within matched ankylosing spondylitis synovial fluid, disease-linked clones were reportedly significantly enriched. In reactive arthritis synovial fluid and blood, some motif variants had been reported before. Disease-linked clones were CD8+ and relatively rare in peripheral blood.

The J segment lost 4 bases and the V segment lost 1 base, leaving 15 bases of the junction unmatched. Germline CDR1 is SGHKS and CDR2 is YYEKEE (reference sequence). This CDR3 spans 18 amino acids. Remarks on this clonotype: The antigen remains unidentified.

The sequencing input was synovial fluid, either unsorted or a sorted T cell fraction (not recorded which). V and J are TRBV5-5 and TRBJ2-3; 7 bases map to TRBD2. The TCR comes from a male donor with ankylosing spondylitis. CDR3 region: CASSLRIRGRAVADTQYF. The DNA of the CDR3 is TGTGCCAGCAGCTTGAGGATAAGAGGGAGGGCCGTGGCAGATACGCAGTATTTT.